This T cell receptor beta chain was documented in a study of beta chain features in type 1 diabetes. This clone was observed a few times. cDNA synthesis used the whole RNA isolate, giving expressed TCRB sequences. Some clones are missing from TCRdb's copy, which holds only in-frame ones; the method was immunoSEQ multiplex PCR. This table has 900,000 or so clones, roughly a sixth appearing once. Germline V gives CDR1 LGHNA, CDR2 YNFKEQ. There are 15 residues in the CDR3. Trimming cost V 1 base and J 5 bases; bases outside gene matches: 7. This chain links TRBV4-2 with TRBJ2-5, with 7 bases matching TRBD2. The material sequenced was naive CD4+ T cells from blood. The source is a woman younger than 35 in good health. The CDR3 DNA follows: TGTGCCAGCAGCCAAGGGGAGGGAGGCAAGGAGACCCAGTACTTC. The encoded protein is CASSQGEGGKETQYF.